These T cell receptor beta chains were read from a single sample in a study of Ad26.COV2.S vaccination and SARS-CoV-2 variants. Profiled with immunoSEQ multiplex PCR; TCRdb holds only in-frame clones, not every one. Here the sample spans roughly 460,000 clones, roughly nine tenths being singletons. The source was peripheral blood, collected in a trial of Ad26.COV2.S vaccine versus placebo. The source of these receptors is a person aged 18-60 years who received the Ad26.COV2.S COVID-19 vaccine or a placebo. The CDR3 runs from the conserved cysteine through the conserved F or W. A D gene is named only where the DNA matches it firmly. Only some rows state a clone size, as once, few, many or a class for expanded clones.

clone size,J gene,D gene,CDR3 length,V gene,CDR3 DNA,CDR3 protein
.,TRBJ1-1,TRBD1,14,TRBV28,TGTGCCAGCAGTTTATCTCGACAGGGGGCTGAAGCTTTCTTT,CASSLSRQGAEAFF
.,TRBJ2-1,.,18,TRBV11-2,TGTGCCAGCAGCCCGCCTCCGGGACTTAGCGAGGCCTACAATGAGCAGTTCTTC,CASSPPPGLSEAYNEQFF
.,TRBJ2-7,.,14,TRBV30,TGTGCCTGGAGTGCCGACTCGAGGATCTACGAGCAGTACTTC,CAWSADSRIYEQYF
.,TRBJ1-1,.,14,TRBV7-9,TGTGCCAGCAGCTTAGAGACTCAGAACACTGAAGCTTTCTTT,CASSLETQNTEAFF
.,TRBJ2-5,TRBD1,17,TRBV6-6,TGTGCCAGCAGTCGACAGCCCGGGACAGGGGGTGGGGAGACCCAGTACTTC,CASSRQPGTGGGETQYF
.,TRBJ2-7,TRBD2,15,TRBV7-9,TGTGCCAGCAGCTTAGCTAGCGGGGGGGCCTACGAGCAGTACTTC,CASSLASGGAYEQYF
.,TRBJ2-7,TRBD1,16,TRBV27,TGTGCCAGCAGTCCTCCCCGGACAGGGGGCAACTACGAGCAGTACTTC,CASSPPRTGGNYEQYF
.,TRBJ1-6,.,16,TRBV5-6,TGTGCCAGCAGCTTGAAACTGACCTCCTATAATTCACCCCTCCACTTT,CASSLKLTSYNSPLHF
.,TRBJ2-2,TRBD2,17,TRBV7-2,TGTGCCAGCAGCTTAGACCCTGGACTAGCGAACACCGGGGAGCTGTTTTTT,CASSLDPGLANTGELFF
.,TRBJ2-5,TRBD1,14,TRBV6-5,TGTGCCAGCAGGGGGACAGGGAAACAAGAGACCCAGTACTTC,CASRGTGKQETQYF
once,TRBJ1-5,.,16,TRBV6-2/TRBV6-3,TGTGCCAGCAGTTCTAATTTAAGGGATAGCAATCAGCCCCAGCATTTT,CASSSNLRDSNQPQHF
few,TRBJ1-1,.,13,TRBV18,TGTGCCAGCTCGGACGGACTGAACACTGAAGCTTTCTTT,CASSDGLNTEAFF
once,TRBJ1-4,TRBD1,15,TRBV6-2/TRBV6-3,TGTGCCAGCAGTTACACCGGGACAGCCTGGGAAAAACTGTTTTTT,CASSYTGTAWEKLFF
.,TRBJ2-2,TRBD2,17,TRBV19,TGTGCCAGTAGAGGAAGCGGGCTAGCGGGGTACACCGGGGAGCTGTTTTTT,CASRGSGLAGYTGELFF
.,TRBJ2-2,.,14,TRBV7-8,TGTGCCAGCAGCTTAGCGCAGAGGACCGGGGAGCTGTTTTTT,CASSLAQRTGELFF
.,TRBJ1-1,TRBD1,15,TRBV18,TGTGCCAGCTCACCACGGACAGGCATGAACACTGAAGCTTTCTTT,CASSPRTGMNTEAFF
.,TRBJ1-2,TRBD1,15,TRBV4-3,TGCGCCAGCAGCCAAGGGACAGGGGGGAGCCCTGGCTACACCTTC,CASSQGTGGSPGYTF
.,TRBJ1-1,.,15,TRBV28,TGTGCCAGCAGTTACGGAGGGCAGTGGAACACTGAAGCTTTCTTT,CASSYGGQWNTEAFF
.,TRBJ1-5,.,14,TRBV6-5,TGTGCCAGCAGTCGAACAGGGTCCAATCAGCCCCAGCATTTT,CASSRTGSNQPQHF
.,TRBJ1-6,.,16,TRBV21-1,TGTGCCAGCAGCGAACCGGACCGGGACACTTATTCACCCCTCCACTTT,CASSEPDRDTYSPLHF
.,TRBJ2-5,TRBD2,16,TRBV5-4,TGTGCCAGCAGCTCGAGGACTAGCGGGAGGGGAGAGACCCAGTACTTC,CASSSRTSGRGETQYF
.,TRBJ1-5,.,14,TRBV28,TGTGCCAGCAGGAGGTCCGAGGGCTATCAGCCCCAGCATTTT,CASRRSEGYQPQHF
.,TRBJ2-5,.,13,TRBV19,TGTGCCAGTAGTATAGGGAGAGCAGAGACCCAGTACTTC,CASSIGRAETQYF
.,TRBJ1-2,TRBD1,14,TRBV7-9,TGTGCCAGCAGCGCCGCAGGGGGAGGCTATGGCTACACCTTC,CASSAAGGGYGYTF
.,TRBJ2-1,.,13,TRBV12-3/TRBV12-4,TGTGCCAGCAGTAGAGGGGGAGGCAATGAGCAGTTCTTC,CASSRGGGNEQFF
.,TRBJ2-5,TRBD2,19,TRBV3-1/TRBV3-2,TGTGCCAGCAGCCGTCCGGGACTAGCGGGGGGGCGAGGTTTAGAGACCCAGTACTTC,CASSRPGLAGGRGLETQYF